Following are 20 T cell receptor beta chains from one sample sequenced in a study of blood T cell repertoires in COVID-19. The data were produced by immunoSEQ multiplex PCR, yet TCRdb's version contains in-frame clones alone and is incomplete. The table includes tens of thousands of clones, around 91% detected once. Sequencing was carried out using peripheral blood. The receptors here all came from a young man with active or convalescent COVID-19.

CDR3 DNA sequence: TGTGCCAGCAGCTTTATTTCTTCCGAGCAGTACTTC. As protein: CASSFISSEQYF. The J gene is TRBJ2-7, the V gene TRBV7-2; D is undetermined. Per the germline V gene, CDR1 is SGHTA and CDR2 is FQGNSA. V dropped 3 bases and J dropped 6 bases, with 9 bases sitting between them. CDR3 length: 12 amino acids.

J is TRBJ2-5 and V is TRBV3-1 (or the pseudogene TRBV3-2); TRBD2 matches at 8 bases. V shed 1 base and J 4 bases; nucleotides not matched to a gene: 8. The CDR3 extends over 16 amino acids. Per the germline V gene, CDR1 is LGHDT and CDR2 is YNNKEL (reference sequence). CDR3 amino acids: CASSQVWAGGRETQYF. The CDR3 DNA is TGTGCCAGCAGCCAAGTTTGGGCGGGGGGTCGAGAGACCCAGTACTTC.

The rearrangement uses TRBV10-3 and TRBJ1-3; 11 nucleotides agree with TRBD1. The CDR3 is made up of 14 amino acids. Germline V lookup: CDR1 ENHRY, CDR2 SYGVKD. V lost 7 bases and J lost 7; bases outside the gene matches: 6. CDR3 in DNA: TGTGCCATCACCGGACAGGGGGCGACCAACACCATATATTTT. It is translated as CAITGQGATNTIYF.

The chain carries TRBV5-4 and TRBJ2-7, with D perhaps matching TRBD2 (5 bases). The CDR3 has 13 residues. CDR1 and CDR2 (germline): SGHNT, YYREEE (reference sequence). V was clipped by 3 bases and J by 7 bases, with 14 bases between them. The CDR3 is CASSWTPRGEQYV. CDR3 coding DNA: TGTGCCAGCAGCTGGACTCCCCGGGGAGAGCAGTACGTC.

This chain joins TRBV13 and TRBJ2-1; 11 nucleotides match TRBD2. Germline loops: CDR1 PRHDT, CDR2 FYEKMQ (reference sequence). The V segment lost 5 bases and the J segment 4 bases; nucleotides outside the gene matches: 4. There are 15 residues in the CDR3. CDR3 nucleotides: TGTGCCAGCAGCACGGGACTAGCGGATTACAATGAGCAGTTCTTC. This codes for CASSTGLADYNEQFF.

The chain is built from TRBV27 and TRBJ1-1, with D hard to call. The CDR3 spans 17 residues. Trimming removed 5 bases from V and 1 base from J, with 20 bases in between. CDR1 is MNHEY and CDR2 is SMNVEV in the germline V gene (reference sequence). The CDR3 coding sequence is TGTGCCAGCAGTGTACGTCATCCTACAGAGCCGAACACTGAAGCTTTCTTT. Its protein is CASSVRHPTEPNTEAFF.

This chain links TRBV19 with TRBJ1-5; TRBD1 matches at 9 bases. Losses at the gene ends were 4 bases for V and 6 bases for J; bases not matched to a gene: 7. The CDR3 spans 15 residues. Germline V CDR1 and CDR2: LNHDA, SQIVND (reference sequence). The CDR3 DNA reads TGTGCCAGTAGTACCGGGACAGGGAATCTTCAGCCCCAGCATTTT. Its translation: CASSTGTGNLQPQHF.

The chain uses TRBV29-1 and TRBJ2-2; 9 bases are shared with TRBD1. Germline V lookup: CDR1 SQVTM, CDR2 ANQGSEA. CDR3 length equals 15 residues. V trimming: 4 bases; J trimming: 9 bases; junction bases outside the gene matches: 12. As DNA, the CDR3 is TGCAGCGTTGGGGCGAACAGGGGGCTGGGCCGGGAGCTGTTTTTT. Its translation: CSVGANRGLGRELFF.

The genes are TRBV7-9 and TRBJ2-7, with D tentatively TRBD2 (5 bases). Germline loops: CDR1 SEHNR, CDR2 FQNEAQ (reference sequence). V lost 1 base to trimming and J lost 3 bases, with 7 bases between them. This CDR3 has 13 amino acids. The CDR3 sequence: CASSLGLYYEQYF. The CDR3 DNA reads TGTGCCAGCAGCTTAGGACTATACTACGAGCAGTACTTC.

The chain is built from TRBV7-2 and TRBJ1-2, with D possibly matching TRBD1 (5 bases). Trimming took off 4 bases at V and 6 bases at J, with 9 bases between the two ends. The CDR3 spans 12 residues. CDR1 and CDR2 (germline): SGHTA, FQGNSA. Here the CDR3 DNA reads TGTGCCAGCAGCTACCGACAGAATGGCTACACCTTC. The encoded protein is CASSYRQNGYTF. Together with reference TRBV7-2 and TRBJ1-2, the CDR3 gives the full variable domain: GAGVSQSPSNKVTEKGKDVELRCDPISGHTALYWYRQSLGQGLEFLIYFQGNSAPDKSGLPSDRFSAERTGGSVSTLTIQRTQQEDSAVYLCASSYRQNGYTFGSGTRLTVV.

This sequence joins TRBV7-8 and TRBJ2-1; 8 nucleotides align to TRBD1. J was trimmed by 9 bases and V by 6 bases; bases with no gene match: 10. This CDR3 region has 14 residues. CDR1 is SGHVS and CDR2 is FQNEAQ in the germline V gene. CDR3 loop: CASSQATGGAEQFF. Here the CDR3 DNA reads TGTGCCAGCAGTCAGGCCACAGGGGGTGCTGAGCAGTTCTTC.

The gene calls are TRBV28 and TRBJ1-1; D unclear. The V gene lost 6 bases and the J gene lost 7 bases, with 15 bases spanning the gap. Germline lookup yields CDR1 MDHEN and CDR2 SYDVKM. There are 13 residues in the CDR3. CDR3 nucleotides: TGTGCCAGCAGCCCCCCCTGGGCAGGTGAAGCTTTCTTT. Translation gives CASSPPWAGEAFF.

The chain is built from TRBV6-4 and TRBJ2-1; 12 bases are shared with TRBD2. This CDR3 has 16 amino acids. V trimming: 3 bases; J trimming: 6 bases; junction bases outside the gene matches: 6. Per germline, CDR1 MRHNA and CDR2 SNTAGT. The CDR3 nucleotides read TGTGCCAGCAGTGAGAAACCGGGACTAGCGGGCAATGAGCAGTTCTTC. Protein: CASSEKPGLAGNEQFF.

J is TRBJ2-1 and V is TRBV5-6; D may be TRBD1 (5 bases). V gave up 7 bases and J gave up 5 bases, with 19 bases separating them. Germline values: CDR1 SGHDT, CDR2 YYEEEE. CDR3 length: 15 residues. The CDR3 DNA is TGTGCCAGCCTACCGGCCAGGGTTGCCCACAATGAGCAGTTCTTC. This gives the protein CASLPARVAHNEQFF.

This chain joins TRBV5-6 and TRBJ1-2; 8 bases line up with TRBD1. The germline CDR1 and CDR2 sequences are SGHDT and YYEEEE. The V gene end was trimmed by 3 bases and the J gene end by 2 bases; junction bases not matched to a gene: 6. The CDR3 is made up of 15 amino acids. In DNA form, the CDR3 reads TGTGCCAGCAGCTCTCCCGGGACAGGAAACTATGGCTACACCTTC. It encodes CASSSPGTGNYGYTF.

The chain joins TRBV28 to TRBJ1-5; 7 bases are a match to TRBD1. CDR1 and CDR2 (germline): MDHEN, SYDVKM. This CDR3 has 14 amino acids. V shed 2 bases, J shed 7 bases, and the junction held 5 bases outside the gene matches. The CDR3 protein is CASSLSQGGQPQHF. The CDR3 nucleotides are TGTGCCAGCAGTTTAAGCCAGGGGGGCCAGCCCCAGCATTTT.

CDR3 protein: CASSLRRGTPSRNGSSYEQYV. In DNA form, the CDR3 reads TGTGCCAGCAGTCTCCGGCGGGGGACTCCGTCCCGCAACGGAAGCTCCTACGAGCAGTACGTC. This rearrangement joins TRBV27 to TRBJ2-7; 7 positions match TRBD2. Germline loops: CDR1 MNHEY, CDR2 SMNVEV (reference sequence). CDR3 length: 21 residues. With 5 bases clipped from V and 0 bases from J, the junction kept 25 bases outside the gene matches.

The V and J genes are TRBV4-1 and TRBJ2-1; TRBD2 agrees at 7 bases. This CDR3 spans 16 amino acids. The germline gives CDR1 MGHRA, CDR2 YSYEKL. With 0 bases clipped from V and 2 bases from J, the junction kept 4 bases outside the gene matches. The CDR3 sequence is CASSQETSRAYNEQFF. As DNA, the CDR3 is TGCGCCAGCAGCCAAGAGACTAGCCGAGCCTACAATGAGCAGTTCTTC.

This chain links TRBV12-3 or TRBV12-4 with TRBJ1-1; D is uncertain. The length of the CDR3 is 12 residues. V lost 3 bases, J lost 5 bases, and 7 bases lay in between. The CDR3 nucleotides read TGTGCCAGCAGTTTGTGGAGGACTGAAGCTTTCTTT. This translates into CASSLWRTEAFF.

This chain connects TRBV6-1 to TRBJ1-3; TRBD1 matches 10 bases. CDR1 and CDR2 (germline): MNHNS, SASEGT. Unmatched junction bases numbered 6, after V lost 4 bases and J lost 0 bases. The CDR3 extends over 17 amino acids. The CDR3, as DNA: TGTGCCAGCAGTGGCTCCGGGACAGGGGCCTCTGGAAACACCATATATTTT. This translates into CASSGSGTGASGNTIYF.